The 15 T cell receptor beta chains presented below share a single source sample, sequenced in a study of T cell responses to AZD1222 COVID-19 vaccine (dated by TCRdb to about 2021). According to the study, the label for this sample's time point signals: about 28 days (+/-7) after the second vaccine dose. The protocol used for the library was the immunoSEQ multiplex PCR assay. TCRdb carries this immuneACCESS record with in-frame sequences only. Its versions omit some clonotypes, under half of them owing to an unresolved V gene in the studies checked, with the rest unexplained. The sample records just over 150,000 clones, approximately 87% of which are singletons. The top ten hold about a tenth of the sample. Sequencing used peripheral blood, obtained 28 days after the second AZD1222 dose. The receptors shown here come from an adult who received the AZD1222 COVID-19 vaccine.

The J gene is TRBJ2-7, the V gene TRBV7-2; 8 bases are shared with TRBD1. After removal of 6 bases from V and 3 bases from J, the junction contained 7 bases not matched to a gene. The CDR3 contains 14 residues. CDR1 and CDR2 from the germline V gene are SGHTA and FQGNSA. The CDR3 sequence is CASSSSRGHYEQYF. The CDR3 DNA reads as TGTGCCAGCAGTTCCTCCAGGGGGCACTACGAGCAGTACTTC.

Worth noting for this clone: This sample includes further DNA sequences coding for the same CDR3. CDR3 region: CASSFRGGELFF. In DNA form, the CDR3 reads TGTGCCAGCAGTTTTAGGGGCGGGGAGCTGTTTTTT. The chain is built from TRBV27 and TRBJ2-2; tentative D call: TRBD1 (5 bases). Germline values: CDR1 MNHEY, CDR2 SMNVEV (reference sequence). V was pared by 3 bases and J by 7 bases, with 6 bases between. The CDR3 length is 12 residues.

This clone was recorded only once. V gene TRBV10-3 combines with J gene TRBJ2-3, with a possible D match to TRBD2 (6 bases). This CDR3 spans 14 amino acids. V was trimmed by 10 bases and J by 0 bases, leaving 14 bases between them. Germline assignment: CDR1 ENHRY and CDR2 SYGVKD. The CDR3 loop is CATRDGGSTDTQYF. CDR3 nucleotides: TGTGCCACGCGGGACGGCGGTAGCACAGATACGCAGTATTTT.

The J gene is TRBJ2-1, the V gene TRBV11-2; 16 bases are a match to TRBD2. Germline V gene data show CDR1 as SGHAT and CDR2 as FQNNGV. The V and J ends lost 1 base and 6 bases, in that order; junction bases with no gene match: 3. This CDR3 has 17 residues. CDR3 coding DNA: TGTGCCAGCAGCTTAGTCGGGACTAGCGGGAGGGTCAATGAGCAGTTCTTC. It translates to CASSLVGTSGRVNEQFF. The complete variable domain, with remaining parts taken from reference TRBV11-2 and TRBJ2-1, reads EAGVAQSPRYKIIEKRQSVAFWCNPISGHATLYWYQQILGQGPKLLIQFQNNGVVDDSQLPKDRFSAERLKGVDSTLKIQPAKLEDSAVYLCASSLVGTSGRVNEQFFGPGTRLTVL.

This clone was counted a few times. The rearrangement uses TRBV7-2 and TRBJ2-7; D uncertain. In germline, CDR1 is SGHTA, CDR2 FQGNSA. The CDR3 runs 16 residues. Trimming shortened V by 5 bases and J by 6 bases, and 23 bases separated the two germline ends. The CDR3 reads CASSERFRPPGVEQYF. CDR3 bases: TGTGCCAGCAGCGAAAGATTTCGGCCCCCGGGTGTCGAGCAGTACTTC.

CDR3 bases: TGTGCCAGCCTCCTCGGACAGGGAAGGGGCTACACCTTC. It yields the protein CASLLGQGRGYTF. This sequence joins TRBV6-5 and TRBJ1-2, with TRBD1 identical over 8 bases. V dropped 8 bases and J dropped 8; count of bases not matched to a gene: 10. CDR1 MNHEY and CDR2 SVGAGI come from the germline V gene. The CDR3 covers 13 residues.

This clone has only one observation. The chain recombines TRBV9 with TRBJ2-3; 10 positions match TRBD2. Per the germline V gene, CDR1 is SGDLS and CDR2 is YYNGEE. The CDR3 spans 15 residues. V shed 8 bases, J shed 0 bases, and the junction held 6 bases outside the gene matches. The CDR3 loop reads CASNGLAASTDTQYF. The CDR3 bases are TGTGCCAGTAATGGACTAGCGGCCAGCACAGATACGCAGTATTTT.

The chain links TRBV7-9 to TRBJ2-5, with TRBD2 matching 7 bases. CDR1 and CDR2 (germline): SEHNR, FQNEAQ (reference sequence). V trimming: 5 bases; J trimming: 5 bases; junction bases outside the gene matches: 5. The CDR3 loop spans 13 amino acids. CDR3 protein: CASSEVGGETQYF. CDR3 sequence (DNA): TGTGCCAGCAGCGAGGTGGGGGGGGAGACCCAGTACTTC. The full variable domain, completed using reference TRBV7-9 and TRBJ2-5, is DTGVSQNPRHKITKRGQNVTFRCDPISEHNRLYWYRQTLGQGPEFLTYFQNEAQLEKSRLLSDRFSAERPKGSFSTLEIQRTEQGDSAMYLCASSEVGGETQYFGPGTRLLVL.

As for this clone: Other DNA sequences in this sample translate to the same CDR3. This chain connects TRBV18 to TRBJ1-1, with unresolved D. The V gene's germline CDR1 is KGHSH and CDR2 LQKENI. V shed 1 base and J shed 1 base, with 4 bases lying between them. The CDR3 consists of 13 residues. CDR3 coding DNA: TGTGCCAGCTCACCACAGGGGAACACTGAAGCTTTCTTT. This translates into CASSPQGNTEAFF.

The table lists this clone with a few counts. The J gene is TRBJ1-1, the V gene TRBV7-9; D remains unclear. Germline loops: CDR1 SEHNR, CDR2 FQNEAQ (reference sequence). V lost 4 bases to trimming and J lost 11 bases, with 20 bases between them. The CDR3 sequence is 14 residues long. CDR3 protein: CASSSAGTTSGAFF. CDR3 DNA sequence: TGTGCCAGCAGCTCAGCGGGCACCACCTCGGGGGCTTTCTTT.

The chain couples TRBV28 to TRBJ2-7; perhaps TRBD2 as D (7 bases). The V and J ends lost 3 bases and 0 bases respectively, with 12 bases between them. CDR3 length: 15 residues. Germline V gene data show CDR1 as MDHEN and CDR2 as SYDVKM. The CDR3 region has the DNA TGTGCCAGCAGTTTGGGCGGGGGCCGCTCCTACGAGCAGTACTTC. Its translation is CASSLGGGRSYEQYF. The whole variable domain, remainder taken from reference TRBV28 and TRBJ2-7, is DVKVTQSSRYLVKRTGEKVFLECVQDMDHENMFWYRQDPGLGLRLIYFSYDVKMKEKGDIPEGYSVSREKKERFSLILESASTNQTSMYLCASSLGGGRSYEQYFGPGTRLTVT.

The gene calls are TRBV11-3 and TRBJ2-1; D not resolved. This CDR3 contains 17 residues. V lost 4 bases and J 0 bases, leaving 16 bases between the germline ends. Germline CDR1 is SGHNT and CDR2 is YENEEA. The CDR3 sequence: CASSSKPGRSSYNEQFF. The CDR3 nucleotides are TGTGCCAGCAGCTCCAAACCGGGCCGGAGCTCCTACAATGAGCAGTTCTTC.

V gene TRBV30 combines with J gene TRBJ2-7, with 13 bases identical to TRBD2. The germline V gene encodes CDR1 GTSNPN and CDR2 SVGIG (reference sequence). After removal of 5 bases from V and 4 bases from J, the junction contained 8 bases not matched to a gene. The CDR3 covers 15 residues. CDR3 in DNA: TGTGCCTGGGGGGGACTAGCGGGACATAGGTACGAGCAGTACTTC. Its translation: CAWGGLAGHRYEQYF.

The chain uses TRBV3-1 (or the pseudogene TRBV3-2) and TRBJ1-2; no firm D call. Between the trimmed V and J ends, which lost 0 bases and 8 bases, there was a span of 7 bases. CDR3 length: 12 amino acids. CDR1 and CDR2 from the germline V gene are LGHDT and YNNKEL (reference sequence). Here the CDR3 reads CASSQDEIGYTF. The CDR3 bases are TGTGCCAGCAGCCAAGATGAGATCGGCTACACCTTC.

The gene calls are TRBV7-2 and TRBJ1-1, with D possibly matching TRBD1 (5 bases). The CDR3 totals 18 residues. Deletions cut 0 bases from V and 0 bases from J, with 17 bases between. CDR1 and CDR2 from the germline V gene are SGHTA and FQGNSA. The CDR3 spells CASSLAMTAGFMNTEAFF. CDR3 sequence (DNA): TGTGCCAGCAGCTTAGCTATGACAGCCGGGTTTATGAACACTGAAGCTTTCTTT.